This T cell receptor (beta chain) appears in the sequencing data of a study of cytomegalovirus exposure and HLA in healthy donors. Study in general: The study placed less than 90% of its roughly 430 genotyped donors in the Caucasian-associated ancestry cluster. General study results and limits: An assumption of roughly uniform sequencing depth across donors underlay the presence/absence analyses.

Germline loops: CDR1 MNHEY, CDR2 SMNVEV (reference sequence). Germline trimming cut 6 bases from V and 7 bases from J; bases unmatched to any gene: 7. This CDR3 is built from 13 residues. With 60 Vbeta and 13 Jbeta primers, the PCR was carried out. This table comes from immunoSEQ multiplex PCR, and its TCRdb copy is limited to in-frame clones, with some not included. The sample contains under 200,000 clones, 80% to 90% of which appear only once. This clone was detected a few times. The antigen is not known. The clonotype originates from a woman under 40 in good health and CMV-seropositive. Sequences were obtained from PBMCs. V is TRBV27 and J is TRBJ1-2, with 8 nucleotides matching TRBD1. CDR3 sequence: CASSQTGEGGYTF. The CDR3 nucleotides read TGTGCCAGCAGCCAGACAGGGGAAGGTGGCTACACCTTC.